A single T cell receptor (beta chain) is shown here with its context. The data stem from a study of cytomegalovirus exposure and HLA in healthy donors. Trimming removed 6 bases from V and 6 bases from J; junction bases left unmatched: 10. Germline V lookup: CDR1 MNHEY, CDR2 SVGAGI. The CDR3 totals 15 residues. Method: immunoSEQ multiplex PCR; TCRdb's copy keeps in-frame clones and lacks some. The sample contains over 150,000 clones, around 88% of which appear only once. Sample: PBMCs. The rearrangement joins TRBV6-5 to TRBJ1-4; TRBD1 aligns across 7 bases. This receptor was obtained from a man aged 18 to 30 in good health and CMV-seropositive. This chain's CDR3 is CASSTGTAGDEKLFF. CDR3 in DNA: TGTGCCAGCAGCACGGGGACAGCGGGTGATGAAAAACTGTTTTTT.